Below, 23 T cell receptor beta chains from the same sample are listed, as sequenced in a study of shared clonotypes between healthy human individuals (dated by TCRdb to the early 2020s). To prepare the library, the immunoSEQ multiplex PCR assay was applied. TCRdb holds this immuneACCESS table with in-frame rearrangements only. Some clones are missing; in checked studies, unresolved V genes explain under half, and the rest has no known cause. The sample profile shows fewer than 400,000 clones; about 74% of them were found once. The top ten clonotypes cover about a tenth of the sample. Sequencing was done on a sample of memory CD4+ T cells sorted from blood. The label giving this sample's cell subset or site can be read as: CD45RA-negative fraction. Receptors originate from a man between 25 and 39 years old in good health.

V and J are TRBV29-1 and TRBJ2-7; D is perhaps TRBD1 (5 bases). The CDR3 length is 11 residues. V dropped 8 bases and J dropped 4 bases, with 12 bases sitting between them. CDR1 is SQVTM and CDR2 is ANQGSEA in the germline V gene. The CDR3 DNA reads TGCAGCACGACAGTGTCTTACGAGCAGTACTTC. Residues: CSTTVSYEQYF.

The chain combines TRBV2 with TRBJ1-1; 9 nucleotides align to TRBD1. This CDR3 comprises 12 residues. Germline CDR1 SNHLY, CDR2 FYNNEI. The J segment lost 6 bases and the V segment lost 4 bases, leaving 0 bases of the junction unmatched. CDR3 nucleotide sequence: TGTGCCAGCAGTGGACAGGGGGCTGAAGCTTTCTTT. Translating gives CASSGQGAEAFF.

This clone was recorded at least ten times. In the same sample, other DNA sequences code for this CDR3. This chain joins TRBV6-6 and TRBJ2-3; the match to TRBD2 covers 8 bases. This CDR3 has 15 residues. The germline V gene has CDR1 MNHNY and CDR2 SVGAGI (reference sequence). V gave up 4 bases and J gave up 0 bases; unmatched junction bases: 3. The DNA of the CDR3 is TGTGCCAGCAGTTTACTAGCGGTGAGCACAGATACGCAGTATTTT. Its translation: CASSLLAVSTDTQYF.

The chain employs TRBV19 and TRBJ2-7, with 9 bases lining up with TRBD1. The CDR3 has 15 residues. Trimming removed 3 bases from V and 3 bases from J; junction bases left unmatched: 6. Germline loops: CDR1 LNHDA, CDR2 SQIVND (reference sequence). CDR3 residues: CASSIPTGGGYEQYF. CDR3 coding DNA: TGTGCCAGTAGTATCCCGACAGGGGGAGGCTACGAGCAGTACTTC.

This chain uses TRBV6-1 with TRBJ2-3, with 7 positions matching TRBD1. Germline-derived CDR1 and CDR2 are MNHNS and SASEGT. The CDR3 has 13 residues. V dropped 3 bases and J dropped 5; count of bases not matched to a gene: 2. CDR3 amino acids: CASSEQGVDTQYF. In nucleotides, the CDR3 is TGTGCCAGCAGTGAGCAGGGGGTAGATACGCAGTATTTT.

The gene calls are TRBV14 and TRBJ2-3; D remains unclear. Germline CDR1 is SGHDN and CDR2 is FVKESK. V lost 3 bases, J lost 4 bases, and 2 bases lay in between. This CDR3 contains 11 residues. The CDR3 is CASSHADTQYF. The CDR3 bases are TGTGCCAGCAGCCACGCAGATACGCAGTATTTT. Full variable domain (missing parts from reference TRBV14 and TRBJ2-3): EAGVTQFPSHSVIEKGQTVTLRCDPISGHDNLYWYRRVMGKEIKFLLHFVKESKQDESGMPNNRFLAERTGGTYSTLKVQPAELEDSGVYFCASSHADTQYFGPGTRLTVL.

The rearrangement joins TRBV7-9 to TRBJ2-2; 7 bases map to TRBD1. Per the germline V gene, CDR1 is SEHNR and CDR2 is FQNEAQ (reference sequence). This CDR3 has 17 residues. Trimming took 2 bases from V and 5 from J; bases not matched to a gene: 11. The CDR3 coding sequence is TGTGCCAGCAGCTTACAGACCAAGGGGGCGCGTACCGGGGAGCTGTTTTTT. Translating gives CASSLQTKGARTGELFF.

This clone appeared a few times. The chain uses TRBV5-6 and TRBJ1-5, with D perhaps TRBD1 (6 bases). Germline CDR1 reads SGHDT; CDR2 reads YYEEEE. The CDR3 runs 14 residues. Trimming left V 2 bases short and J 5 bases short, with 11 bases between. The CDR3 protein is CASSFTGTYQPQHF. In DNA, the CDR3 is TGTGCCAGCAGCTTTACAGGGACCTATCAGCCCCAGCATTTT.

The CDR3 is CASSLYDSTYQPQHF. In DNA, the CDR3 is TGTGCCAGCAGCTTGTATGACAGCACGTATCAGCCCCAGCATTTT. The gene calls are TRBV5-5 and TRBJ1-5; tentatively, D is TRBD1 (5 bases). The V end lost 1 base, the J end lost 5 bases, and 13 bases lay between the germline ends. The CDR3 spans 15 residues. The germline gives CDR1 SGHKS, CDR2 YYEKEE (reference sequence).

V usage is TRBV6-1 and J usage is TRBJ1-5; D may be TRBD1 (6 bases). Between the trimmed V and J ends, which lost 5 bases and 6 bases, there was a span of 14 bases. Germline CDR1 MNHNS, CDR2 SASEGT. The CDR3 contains 14 residues. This CDR3 is CASSQQGFSQPQHF. In nucleotides, the CDR3 is TGTGCCAGCAGTCAACAGGGTTTTTCTCAGCCCCAGCATTTT.

The V and J genes are TRBV6-6 and TRBJ2-1; TRBD2 matches at 9 bases. This CDR3 is 15 amino acids long. Germline V gene data show CDR1 as MNHNY and CDR2 as SVGAGI (reference sequence). V shed 2 bases and J 7 bases; nucleotides not matched to a gene: 6. The CDR3 DNA is TGTGCCAGCAGTTACCTGGCGGGAGGGTCGAATGAGCAGTTCTTC. Translating it yields CASSYLAGGSNEQFF.

The chain carries TRBV27 and TRBJ2-3; 7 bases align to TRBD2. Per germline, CDR1 MNHEY and CDR2 SMNVEV (reference sequence). The CDR3 runs 14 residues. V was pared by 5 bases and J by 7 bases, with 9 bases of the junction left unmatched. This chain's CDR3 is CASSPSSGPYTQYF. The CDR3 bases are TGTGCCAGCAGTCCTTCTAGCGGACCTTATACGCAGTATTTT.

J is TRBJ2-7 and V is TRBV27, with D unresolved. Germline-derived CDR1 and CDR2 are MNHEY and SMNVEV (reference sequence). This CDR3 is built from 15 residues. Trimming stripped 8 bases from V and 0 bases from J, with 17 bases between. CDR3 protein: CASASRPRSSYEQYF. The CDR3 nucleotides read TGTGCCAGCGCTTCGCGGCCAAGGAGCTCCTACGAGCAGTACTTC.

The V gene is TRBV2, the J gene TRBJ2-2; D ambiguous. The CDR3 length is 14 residues. Trimming removed 6 bases at V and 0 bases at J, with 8 bases between. Germline assignment: CDR1 SNHLY and CDR2 FYNNEI. CDR3 amino acids: CASRALSNTGELFF. Here the CDR3 DNA reads TGTGCCAGCAGGGCCCTCTCGAACACCGGGGAGCTGTTTTTT.

V is TRBV30 and J is TRBJ1-2, with TRBD1 matching 10 bases. The junction had 5 bases not matched to a gene; V was cut back by 5 bases and J by 8 bases. Germline assignment: CDR1 GTSNPN and CDR2 SVGIG (reference sequence). The CDR3 contains 12 residues. CDR3 sequence reads: CAWLTGGEGYTF. CDR3 bases: TGTGCCTGGCTGACAGGGGGCGAAGGCTACACCTTC.

V gene TRBV11-1 combines with J gene TRBJ2-2; 8 bases are a match to TRBD1. Germline trimming cut 5 bases from V and 2 bases from J; bases unmatched to any gene: 4. Germline V gene lookup returns CDR1 SGHAT and CDR2 FQDESV (reference sequence). The CDR3 extends over 15 amino acids. The CDR3 sequence is CASSLTGVNTGELFF. CDR3 sequence (DNA): TGTGCCAGCAGCCTGACAGGGGTTAACACCGGGGAGCTGTTTTTT.

The rearrangement joins TRBV28 to TRBJ2-7; TRBD2 agrees at 11 bases. The CDR3 loop spans 16 amino acids. Germline CDR1 and CDR2: MDHEN and SYDVKM. V was pared by 6 bases and J by 5 bases, with 12 bases of the junction left unmatched. The CDR3 DNA reads as TGTGCCAGCAGCCGCACCCTACTAGCGGGAGCCCACGAGCAGTACTTC. Protein: CASSRTLLAGAHEQYF.

This clone was observed a few times. The gene calls are TRBV5-1 and TRBJ1-1, with D possibly being TRBD1 (5 bases). V gave up 0 bases and J gave up 5 bases, with 17 bases separating them. Germline loops: CDR1 SGHRS, CDR2 YFSETQ. The CDR3 totals 16 residues. CDR3 DNA sequence: TGCGCCAGCAGCTTGGACCTTAGGGGCGAGCTGACTGAAGCTTTCTTT. Residues: CASSLDLRGELTEAFF.

In the case of this clone: This sequence may be a read error, since a much larger clone differs from it by one base. The chain carries TRBV2 and TRBJ2-7; perhaps TRBD2 as D (7 bases). CDR1 and CDR2 from the germline V gene are SNHLY and FYNNEI. The CDR3 runs 14 residues. The ends were cut back, 7 bases at V and 4 bases at J, with 17 bases in the middle. The CDR3 coding sequence is TGTGCCAGCATGAGGGCGGGGGCCCTTTACGAGCAGTACTTC. Its translation is CASMRAGALYEQYF.

CDR3 in DNA: TGTGCCAGCAGCTTGGTCCACGGGGCCTCCAATCAGCCCCAGCATTTT. Translation gives CASSLVHGASNQPQHF. The chain links TRBV5-5 to TRBJ1-5; tentative D call: TRBD1 (5 bases). V dropped 0 bases and J dropped 3 bases, with 13 bases sitting between them. This CDR3 has 16 amino acids. CDR1 and CDR2 from the germline V gene are SGHKS and YYEKEE (reference sequence). Filled out from reference TRBV5-5 and TRBJ1-5, the complete variable domain reads DAGVTQSPTHLIKTRGQQVTLRCSPISGHKSVSWYQQVLGQGPQFIFQYYEKEERGRGNFPDRFSARQFPNYSSELNVNALLLGDSALYLCASSLVHGASNQPQHFGDGTRLSIL.

This chain connects TRBV7-2 to TRBJ2-1; D might be TRBD2 (6 bases). In germline, CDR1 is SGHTA, CDR2 FQGNSA. V was shortened by 1 base and J by 2 bases, with 15 bases between the two germline ends. This CDR3 has 17 residues. The CDR3 here is CASSLVSGVHPYNEQFF. For the CDR3, the DNA is TGTGCCAGCAGCTTAGTTAGCGGAGTACATCCCTACAATGAGCAGTTCTTC.

This chain links TRBV6-5 with TRBJ1-1, with D tentatively TRBD1 (5 bases). The V end lost 6 bases, the J end lost 8 bases, and 13 bases lay between the germline ends. The CDR3 consists of 12 residues. CDR1 and CDR2 from the germline V gene are MNHEY and SVGAGI. CDR3 DNA: TGTGCCAGCAGGAAACAGGATCGGGAAGCTTTCTTT. It encodes CASRKQDREAFF.

This rearrangement joins TRBV9 to TRBJ1-2; TRBD1 might be the D (6 bases). Trimming stripped 0 bases from V and 8 bases from J, with 11 bases between. The germline V gene encodes CDR1 SGDLS and CDR2 YYNGEE. The CDR3 consists of 13 residues. This CDR3 reads CASSVGTGKGYTF. The DNA for the CDR3 is TGTGCCAGCAGCGTAGGAACAGGGAAGGGCTACACCTTC.